Presented here are 27 T cell receptor beta chains from one specimen sequenced in a study of glioma-infiltrating T cells after dendritic cell vaccination. TCRdb's copy holds only in-frame clones and misses some; the assay was immunoSEQ multiplex PCR. The data hold over 70,000 clones, with roughly 80% observed a single time. Sequencing used blood, obtained before dendritic cell vaccination. All receptors derive from a human donor with glioblastoma.

The rearrangement uses TRBV7-9 and TRBJ2-1, with D maybe TRBD2 (7 bases). The CDR3 contains 16 residues. Trimming took off 5 bases at V and 4 bases at J, with 18 bases between the two ends. Germline V gives CDR1 SEHNR, CDR2 FQNEAQ (reference sequence). The CDR3 loop reads CASSTVGGAFYNEQFF. The CDR3 region has the DNA TGTGCCAGCAGCACCGTAGGGGGGGCCTTTTACAATGAGCAGTTCTTC.

J is TRBJ2-2 and V is TRBV7-9; TRBD2 is a possible D gene (5 bases). Germline loops: CDR1 SEHNR, CDR2 FQNEAQ (reference sequence). CDR3 size: 14 residues. Trimming shortened V by 5 bases and J by 5 bases, and 12 bases separated the two germline ends. The CDR3 region is CASSPAWETGELFF. The CDR3 DNA follows: TGTGCCAGCAGCCCCGCGTGGGAGACCGGGGAGCTGTTTTTT.

The rearrangement uses TRBV7-6 and TRBJ1-1; TRBD1 matches at 7 bases. This CDR3 is built from 15 residues. The V segment lost 4 bases and the J segment 3 bases; nucleotides outside the gene matches: 8. The germline V gene encodes CDR1 SGHVS and CDR2 FNYEAQ. Here the CDR3 reads CASSSSGTAYTEAFF. CDR3 coding DNA: TGTGCCAGCAGCTCTTCCGGGACAGCATACACTGAAGCTTTCTTT.

This sequence joins TRBV2 and TRBJ1-2; weak D call: TRBD1 (5 bases). In germline, CDR1 is SNHLY, CDR2 FYNNEI. This CDR3 comprises 13 residues. The germline V and J ends were trimmed by 1 base and 6 bases, with 9 bases remaining between them. The CDR3: CASSEVPRDGYTF. CDR3 nucleotides: TGTGCCAGCAGTGAAGTCCCCAGGGATGGCTACACCTTC.

The chain recombines TRBV9 with TRBJ2-3; 14 bases map to TRBD2. The germline V gene has CDR1 SGDLS and CDR2 YYNGEE. CDR3 length: 17 residues. Germline trimming cut 3 bases from V and 5 bases from J; bases unmatched to any gene: 8. As DNA, the CDR3 is TGTGCCAGCAGCGCGACGACTAGCGGGAGGGGGGTAGATACGCAGTATTTT. Translated, it gives CASSATTSGRGVDTQYF.

V and J are TRBV12-2 and TRBJ2-7; the table's D call, TRBD1, was not checked against the DNA. TRBV12-2 is assigned pseudogene status. This CDR3 is built from 14 residues. The CDR3 region is CASRPRTGDAEQYV. DNA of the CDR3: TGTGCAAGTCGCCCCAGGACAGGGGATGCCGAGCAGTACGTC.

The chain has TRBV30 and TRBJ2-2, with 9 positions matching TRBD1. V lost 6 bases to trimming and J lost 4 bases; unmatched junction nucleotides: 6. The CDR3 has 14 amino acids. Germline assignment: CDR1 GTSNPN and CDR2 SVGIG (reference sequence). The CDR3, as DNA: TGTGCCTGCCTCGGGACAGGGAGCACCGGGGAGCTGTTTTTT. Translated, it gives CACLGTGSTGELFF.

V is TRBV6-1 and J is TRBJ2-7, with D perhaps matching TRBD2 (5 bases). The CDR3 is 13 residues long. Germline lookup yields CDR1 MNHNS and CDR2 SASEGT. V lost 7 bases and J 3 bases, leaving 13 bases between the germline ends. As DNA, the CDR3 is TGTGCCAGCACCCGGGGTACGGTCTACGAGCAGTACTTC. Protein sequence: CASTRGTVYEQYF.

The chain recombines TRBV11-3 with TRBJ2-1; a weak D match, TRBD1 (6 bases). From germline, CDR1 is SGHNT and CDR2 YENEEA. This CDR3 contains 12 residues. V dropped 5 bases and J dropped 9 bases, with 11 bases sitting between them. Written as DNA, the CDR3 is TGTGCCAGCAGCCCAGGGGAATCTGAGCAGTTCTTC. Protein product: CASSPGESEQFF.

The V and J genes are TRBV19 and TRBJ1-5, with TRBD1 identical over 8 bases. This CDR3 contains 15 residues. The germline V gene has CDR1 LNHDA and CDR2 SQIVND (reference sequence). J was trimmed by 4 bases and V by 4 bases; bases with no gene match: 6. The CDR3 protein is CASSTRTGKNQPQHF. The CDR3 DNA reads TGTGCCAGTAGTACTCGGACAGGGAAAAATCAGCCCCAGCATTTT.

Only one count was recorded for this clone. The chain uses TRBV5-4 and TRBJ1-4; weak D call: TRBD1 (5 bases). The CDR3 has 13 residues. V lost 4 bases and J 5 bases, leaving 9 bases between the germline ends. CDR1 is SGHNT and CDR2 is YYREEE in the germline V gene (reference sequence). The CDR3 protein is CASSDRPNEKLFF. For the CDR3, the DNA is TGTGCCAGCAGCGACAGACCCAATGAAAAACTGTTTTTT.

V is TRBV19 and J is TRBJ1-5, with D unclear. The V end was cut by 2 bases, the J end by 2 bases, with 22 bases between. The CDR3 totals 19 residues. Germline CDR1 and CDR2: LNHDA and SQIVND (reference sequence). CDR3 in amino acids: CASSISRLAGGSRNQPQHF. The CDR3 DNA sequence: TGTGCCAGTAGTATAAGCCGCCTGGCGGGAGGCAGTCGCAATCAGCCCCAGCATTTT.

The chain employs TRBV18 and TRBJ2-1; TRBD1 might be the D (6 bases). Trimming took 10 bases from V and 7 from J, leaving 17 bases between them. The germline CDR1 and CDR2 sequences are KGHSH and LQKENI. This CDR3 has 13 amino acids. The CDR3 nucleotides read TGTGCCACCAGCGGCAGGACAGAGAATGAGCAGTTCTTC. As protein: CATSGRTENEQFF.

This clone has just a few counts. V usage is TRBV5-1 and J usage is TRBJ1-3; D ambiguous. The CDR3 extends over 16 amino acids. CDR1 and CDR2 from the germline V gene are SGHRS and YFSETQ. Trimming shortened V by 3 bases and J by 0 bases, and 13 bases separated the two germline ends. CDR3 region: CASSSGALTSGNTIYF. CDR3 nucleotides: TGCGCCAGCAGCTCTGGAGCGCTGACCTCTGGAAACACCATATATTTT.

V and J are TRBV18 and TRBJ1-2; TRBD1 matches 9 bases. CDR3 size: 15 residues. Trimming took 4 bases from V and 3 from J; bases not matched to a gene: 6. Germline CDR1 KGHSH, CDR2 LQKENI. CDR3 nucleotides: TGTGCCAGCTCACTCTTTCGACAGGGGGACTATGGCTACACCTTC. Translated: CASSLFRQGDYGYTF.

The chain uses TRBV30 and TRBJ2-5, with 9 bases matching TRBD1. This CDR3 contains 12 residues. Germline assignment: CDR1 GTSNPN and CDR2 SVGIG (reference sequence). V shed 5 bases, J shed 4 bases, and the junction held 2 bases outside the gene matches. The CDR3, as DNA: TGTGCCTGGGGGACAGGGCGAGAGACCCAGTACTTC. It codes for CAWGTGRETQYF. The full variable domain, its missing parts supplied by reference TRBV30 and TRBJ2-5, is SQTIHQWPATLVQPVGSPLSLECTVEGTSNPNLYWYRQAAGRGLQLLFYSVGIGQISSEVPQNLSASRPQDRQFILSSKKLLLSDSGFYLCAWGTGRETQYFGPGTRLLVL.

The rearrangement uses TRBV6-1 and TRBJ1-6; 10 nucleotides match TRBD1. V dropped 6 bases and J dropped 7; count of bases not matched to a gene: 0. This CDR3 has 13 amino acids. Germline CDR1 MNHNS, CDR2 SASEGT. The CDR3 here is CASRGQGNSPLHF. The DNA for the CDR3 is TGTGCCAGCAGGGGACAGGGGAATTCACCCCTCCACTTT.

CDR3 region: CASSGIYRDRGEDEQFF. The CDR3 DNA is TGTGCCAGCAGCGGGATATACCGGGACAGGGGGGAGGATGAGCAGTTCTTC. The chain couples TRBV5-4 to TRBJ2-1; 11 bases align to TRBD1. CDR1 SGHNT and CDR2 YYREEE come from the germline V gene (reference sequence). This CDR3 spans 17 amino acids. The ends lost 4 bases at V and 8 bases at J; junction bases unmatched: 14.

The chain links TRBV25-1 to TRBJ2-3; the match to TRBD2 covers 10 bases. Germline V gene sequence: CDR1 MGHDK, CDR2 SYGVNS. This CDR3 comprises 15 residues. V lost 5 bases and J lost 4; bases outside the gene matches: 6. This CDR3 reads CASSKAGGPSDTQYF. As DNA, the CDR3 is TGTGCCAGCAGTAAAGCGGGGGGGCCATCAGATACGCAGTATTTT.

This chain uses TRBV9 with TRBJ2-1; TRBD2 matches at 12 bases. The V gene end was trimmed by 2 bases and the J gene end by 6 bases; junction bases not matched to a gene: 6. The germline V gene has CDR1 SGDLS and CDR2 YYNGEE. This CDR3 is built from 16 residues. The CDR3 loop reads CASSVRSTSGSNEQFF. The CDR3 coding sequence is TGTGCCAGCAGCGTTCGCTCGACTAGCGGGAGCAATGAGCAGTTCTTC.

The V gene is TRBV11-3, the J gene TRBJ2-1; 7 bases map to TRBD1. CDR1 is SGHNT and CDR2 is YENEEA in the germline V gene. Trimming cost V 4 bases and J 12 bases; bases outside gene matches: 15. The CDR3 runs 15 residues. The CDR3 bases are TGTGCCAGCAGCTCAGGGACAGCCCATCAAGAAGGGCAGTTCTTC. Amino acid sequence: CASSSGTAHQEGQFF.

CDR3 amino acids: CASSSGYNEQFF. The DNA for the CDR3 is TGCGCCAGCAGCTCAGGATACAATGAGCAGTTCTTC. The rearrangement uses TRBV5-1 and TRBJ2-1; D not resolved. The V gene's germline CDR1 is SGHRS and CDR2 YFSETQ. V was trimmed by 3 bases and J by 4 bases, leaving 5 bases between them. This CDR3 has 12 amino acids.

This chain connects TRBV18 to TRBJ2-5; 12 bases are a match to TRBD2. V lost 2 bases to trimming and J lost 1 base; unmatched junction nucleotides: 8. This CDR3 has 18 amino acids. Germline lookup yields CDR1 KGHSH and CDR2 LQKENI. The CDR3 DNA reads TGTGCCAGCTCACCAGACTCTAGACTAGCGGGGGTCCAAGAGACCCAGTACTTC. It yields the protein CASSPDSRLAGVQETQYF.

This chain links TRBV25-1 with TRBJ2-3; 8 bases map to TRBD2. The V and J ends lost 1 base and 4 bases, in that order; junction bases with no gene match: 7. Germline CDR1 is MGHDK and CDR2 is SYGVNS. This CDR3 spans 16 amino acids. The CDR3 here is CASSESVYGRADTQYF. The CDR3 DNA reads TGTGCCAGCAGTGAATCGGTATACGGGAGGGCAGATACGCAGTATTTT.

V and J are TRBV10-3 and TRBJ2-2; 8 bases align to TRBD2. This CDR3 has 15 residues. The germline V gene has CDR1 ENHRY and CDR2 SYGVKD. J was trimmed by 1 base and V by 7 bases; bases with no gene match: 5. CDR3 sequence reads: CAITPGLGNTGELFF. For the CDR3, the DNA is TGTGCCATCACCCCGGGACTAGGGAACACCGGGGAGCTGTTTTTT.

This clone came up a few times. CDR3 in amino acids: CASSWDSSGANVLTF. The CDR3 DNA reads as TGTGCCAGCAGTTGGGACAGCTCTGGGGCCAACGTCCTGACTTTC. The rearrangement uses TRBV6-5 and TRBJ2-6, with 7 bases aligning to TRBD1. The germline CDR1 and CDR2 sequences are MNHEY and SVGAGI. The V segment lost 4 bases and the J segment 0 bases; nucleotides outside the gene matches: 0. The CDR3 extends over 15 amino acids.

The chain combines TRBV10-3 with TRBJ2-1, with 11 nucleotides matching TRBD1. This CDR3 comprises 16 residues. With V trimmed by 4 bases and J by 5 bases, 7 bases remained unmatched. Germline V gene lookup returns CDR1 ENHRY and CDR2 SYGVKD. CDR3 sequence (DNA): TGTGCCATCAGTGCTGTCCGGGACAGGGGGAACAATGAGCAGTTCTTC. Amino acids: CAISAVRDRGNNEQFF.